This TCR beta chain was observed in a study of radiation and T cells in renal cell carcinoma. Looking at the study overall: Nephrectomy followed 15 Gy stereotactic body radiation by 4 weeks. Findings of the study overall: From baseline, blood top tumor clonotypes peaked at 2 weeks post-radiation.

TCRdb's table, derived via immunoSEQ multiplex PCR, lists solely in-frame clones and lacks some. The sample lists more than 150,000 clones; roughly 90% were seen once. This clone was observed a single time. Antigen specificity is unknown. Germline lookup yields CDR1 SGHTA and CDR2 FQGNSA. V gave up 4 bases and J gave up 5 bases, with 14 bases separating them. This CDR3 is 14 amino acids long. Described time point: blood 2 weeks post-SBRT. Noted treatment: 15 Gy SBRT to primary tumor, nephrectomy 4 weeks later. The tumor was a clear cell renal cell carcinoma. The rearrangement joins TRBV7-2 to TRBJ1-2; D unresolved. Sequenced here: blood, sampled from a patient whose treatment included radiotherapy and nephrectomy. This clonotype was sampled from a woman between 45 and 65 years old with renal cell carcinoma. For the CDR3, the DNA is TGTGCCAGCAGCTCTTCGGAGAGGCAGTATGGCTACACCTTC. It yields the protein CASSSSERQYGYTF.